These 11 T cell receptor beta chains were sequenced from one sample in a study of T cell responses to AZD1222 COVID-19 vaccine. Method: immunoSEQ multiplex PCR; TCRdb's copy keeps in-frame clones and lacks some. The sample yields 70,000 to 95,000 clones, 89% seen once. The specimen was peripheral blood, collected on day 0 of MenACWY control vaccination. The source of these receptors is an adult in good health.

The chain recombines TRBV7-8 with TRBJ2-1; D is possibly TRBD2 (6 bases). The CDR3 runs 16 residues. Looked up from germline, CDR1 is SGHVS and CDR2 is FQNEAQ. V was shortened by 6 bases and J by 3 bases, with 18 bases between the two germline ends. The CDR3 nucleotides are TGTGCCAGCAGGAGAAGGGACGGGGGTAACTACAATGAGCAGTTCTTC. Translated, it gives CASRRRDGGNYNEQFF. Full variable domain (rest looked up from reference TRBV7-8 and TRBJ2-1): GAGVSQSPRYKVAKRGQDVALRCDPISGHVSLFWYQQALGQGPEFLTYFQNEAQLDKSGLPSDRFFAERPEGSVSTLKIQRTQQEDSAVYLCASRRRDGGNYNEQFFGPGTRLTVL.

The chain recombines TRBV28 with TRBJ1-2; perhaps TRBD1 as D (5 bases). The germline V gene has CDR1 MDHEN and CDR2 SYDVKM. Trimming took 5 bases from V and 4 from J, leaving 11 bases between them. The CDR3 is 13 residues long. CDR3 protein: CASSQGPAYGYTF. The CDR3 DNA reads TGTGCCAGCAGTCAGGGCCCCGCCTATGGCTACACCTTC.

The CDR3 DNA reads as TGTGCCAGCAGCGGTTTTCCGGGACCAAACTACAATGAGCAGTTCTTC. This sequence encodes CASSGFPGPNYNEQFF. The V and J genes are TRBV7-2 and TRBJ2-1; possibly TRBD1 or TRBD2 for D (5 bases each). With 5 bases removed from V and 3 bases from J, the gap between germline ends came to 17 bases. Germline loops: CDR1 SGHTA, CDR2 FQGNSA. The CDR3 consists of 16 residues.

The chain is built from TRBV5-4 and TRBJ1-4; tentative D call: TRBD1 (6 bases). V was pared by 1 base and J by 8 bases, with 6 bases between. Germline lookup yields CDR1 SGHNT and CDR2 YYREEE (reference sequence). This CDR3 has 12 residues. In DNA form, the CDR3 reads TGTGCCAGCAGCTTGACAGGGGAAAAACTGTTTTTT. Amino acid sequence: CASSLTGEKLFF.

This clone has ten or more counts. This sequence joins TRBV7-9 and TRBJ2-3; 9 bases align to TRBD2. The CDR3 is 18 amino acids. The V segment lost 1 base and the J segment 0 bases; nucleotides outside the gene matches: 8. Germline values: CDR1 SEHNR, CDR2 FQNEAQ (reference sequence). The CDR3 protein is CASSLVAGDVLSTDTQYF. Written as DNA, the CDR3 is TGTGCCAGCAGCTTAGTAGCGGGGGACGTCCTTAGCACAGATACGCAGTATTTT.

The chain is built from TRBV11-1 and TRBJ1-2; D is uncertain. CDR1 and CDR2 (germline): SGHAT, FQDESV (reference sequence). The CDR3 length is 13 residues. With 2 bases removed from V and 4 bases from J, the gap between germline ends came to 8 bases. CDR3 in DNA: TGTGCCAGCAGCTTACGAGGAGTCTATGGCTACACCTTC. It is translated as CASSLRGVYGYTF.

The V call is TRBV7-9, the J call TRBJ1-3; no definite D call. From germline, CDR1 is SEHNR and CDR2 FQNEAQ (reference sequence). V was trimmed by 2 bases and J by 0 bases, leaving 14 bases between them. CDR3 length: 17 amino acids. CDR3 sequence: CASSLFPYTDSGNTIYF. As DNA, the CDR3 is TGTGCCAGCAGCTTATTTCCGTACACCGACTCTGGAAACACCATATATTTT.

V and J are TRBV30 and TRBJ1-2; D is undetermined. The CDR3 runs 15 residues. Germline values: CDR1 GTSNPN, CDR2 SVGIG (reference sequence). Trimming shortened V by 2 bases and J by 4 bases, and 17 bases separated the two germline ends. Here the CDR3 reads CAWSPLLYDRYGYTF. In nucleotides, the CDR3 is TGTGCCTGGAGTCCATTACTCTACGACCGCTATGGCTACACCTTC.

The CDR3 DNA reads as TGTGCCAGCAGCACCATCGCGGGGGAGTCCTACAATGAGCAGTTCTTC. Translation: CASSTIAGESYNEQFF. The J gene is TRBJ2-1, the V gene TRBV7-9; 7 nucleotides match TRBD2. The length of the CDR3 is 16 residues. Germline CDR1 is SEHNR and CDR2 is FQNEAQ (reference sequence). V lost 5 bases to trimming and J lost 1 base; unmatched junction nucleotides: 8.

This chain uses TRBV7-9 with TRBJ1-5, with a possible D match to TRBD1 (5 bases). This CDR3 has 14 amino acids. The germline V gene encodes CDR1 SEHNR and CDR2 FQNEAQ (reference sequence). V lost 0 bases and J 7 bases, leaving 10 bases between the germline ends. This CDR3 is CASSLAAEGQPQHF. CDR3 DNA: TGTGCCAGCAGCTTAGCCGCAGAGGGGCAGCCCCAGCATTTT. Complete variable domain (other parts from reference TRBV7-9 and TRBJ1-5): DTGVSQNPRHKITKRGQNVTFRCDPISEHNRLYWYRQTLGQGPEFLTYFQNEAQLEKSRLLSDRFSAERPKGSFSTLEIQRTEQGDSAMYLCASSLAAEGQPQHFGDGTRLSIL.

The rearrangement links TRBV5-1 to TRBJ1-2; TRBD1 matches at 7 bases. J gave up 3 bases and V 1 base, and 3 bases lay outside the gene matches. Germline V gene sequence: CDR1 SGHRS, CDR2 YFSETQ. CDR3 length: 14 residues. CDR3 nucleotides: TGCGCCAGCAGCTTGCGACAGGGCGACTATGGCTACACCTTC. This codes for CASSLRQGDYGYTF.